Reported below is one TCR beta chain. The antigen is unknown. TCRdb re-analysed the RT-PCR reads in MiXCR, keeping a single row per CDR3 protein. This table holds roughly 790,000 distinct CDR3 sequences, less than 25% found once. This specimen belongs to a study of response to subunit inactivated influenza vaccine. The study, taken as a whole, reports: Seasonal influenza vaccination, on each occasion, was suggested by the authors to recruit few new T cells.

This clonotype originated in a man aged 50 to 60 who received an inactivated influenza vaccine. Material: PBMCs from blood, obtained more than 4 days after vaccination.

The CDR3 is CSVAPGTGFYGYTF. CDR3 nucleotides: TGCAGCGTTGCGCCCGGGACAGGGTTCTATGGCTACACCTTC. The chain carries TRBV29-1 and TRBJ1-2, with 9 bases aligning to TRBD1. V was clipped by 4 bases and J by 4 bases; unmatched bases: 7. Germline lookup yields CDR1 SQVTM and CDR2 ANQGSEA. This CDR3 has 14 amino acids.